This T cell receptor beta chain was captured by sequencing in a study of Ad26.COV2.S vaccination and SARS-CoV-2 variants. Whole-study results and caveats: Vaccine recipients showed a spike-specific TCR breadth that was higher than in placebo recipients. Reported findings describe substantial breadth in spike-specific CD8+ and CD4+ T cell responses following vaccination. Vaccinees and placebo recipients showed similar non-spike TCR breadth.

The repertoire was sequenced with immunoSEQ multiplex PCR; TCRdb's copy has only in-frame clones and lacks some. Seen here are just over 350,000 clones, 92% observed once, and the top ten hold 3% to 5%. This CDR3 contains 13 residues. Germline CDR1 reads WSHSY; CDR2 reads SAAADI. After removal of 7 bases from V and 4 bases from J, the junction contained 6 bases not matched to a gene. Points on this clone: The antigen remains unidentified.

This material consisted of peripheral blood, taken after recovery from COVID-19. The rearrangement links TRBV10-2 to TRBJ1-1; 7 bases agree with TRBD1. The clonotype comes from a human donor who had recovered from COVID-19. The CDR3 nucleotides read TGCGCCAGCAACAGGGGTGGGGGCACTGAAGCTTTCTTT. This codes for CASNRGGGTEAFF.